Shown below are 10 T cell receptor beta chains from a single sample sequenced in a study of blood T cell repertoires in COVID-19. The assay was immunoSEQ multiplex PCR, and TCRdb's table has in-frame clones only and misses some. This table has 6,000 to 8,000 clones, roughly 80% appearing once. The sample comprised peripheral blood. These receptor sequences come from a human donor in a cohort sampled during active COVID-19.

This clone was observed a few times. The chain joins TRBV11-3 to TRBJ2-1; TRBD2 agrees at 8 bases. Germline CDR1 SGHNT, CDR2 YENEEA. The CDR3 is 13 amino acids. Trimming cost V 2 bases and J 6 bases; bases outside gene matches: 0. CDR3 residues: CASSLSGSNEQFF. CDR3 sequence (DNA): TGTGCCAGCAGCTTAAGCGGGAGCAATGAGCAGTTCTTC.

The rearrangement uses TRBV24-1 and TRBJ2-3, with 8 bases identical to TRBD2. J was trimmed by 4 bases and V by 4 bases; bases with no gene match: 6. The CDR3 totals 15 residues. Germline V gene data show CDR1 as KGHDR and CDR2 as SFDVKD. The CDR3 sequence: CATSEPGGASDTQYF. The CDR3 nucleotides read TGTGCCACCAGTGAGCCCGGGGGGGCCTCAGATACGCAGTATTTT.

The rearrangement joins TRBV6-2 or TRBV6-3 to TRBJ2-5, with TRBD1 as a possible D gene (6 bases). The CDR3 covers 15 residues. Germline lookup yields CDR1 MNHEY and CDR2 SVGEGT. Trimming left V 5 bases short and J 4 bases short, with 17 bases between. CDR3 bases: TGTGCCAGCAGTCTAGTTCGACAGGCTTCAGAGACCCAGTACTTC. This codes for CASSLVRQASETQYF.

The rearrangement links TRBV29-1 to TRBJ2-3; D is possibly TRBD2 (6 bases). Trimming cost V 1 base and J 5 bases, with 16 bases left between them. CDR3 length: 15 residues. Germline V lookup: CDR1 SQVTM, CDR2 ANQGSEA. The CDR3 loop reads CSVEVGGRVRDTQYF. The CDR3 coding sequence is TGCAGCGTTGAAGTCGGGGGTCGGGTTCGAGATACGCAGTATTTT.

Only a few counts were recorded for this clone. The genes are TRBV11-2 and TRBJ1-5; 10 bases match TRBD1. The junction had 5 bases not matched to a gene; V was cut back by 0 bases and J by 6 bases. This CDR3 has 16 residues. CDR1 is SGHAT and CDR2 is FQNNGV in the germline V gene. The CDR3 region has the DNA TGTGCCAGCAGCTTAGATCGGGACAGGGGAGGTCAGCCCCAGCATTTT. Translation: CASSLDRDRGGQPQHF.

The V gene is TRBV7-9, the J gene TRBJ2-5; 11 nucleotides agree with TRBD2. The length of the CDR3 is 15 residues. J lost 3 bases, V lost 1 base, and 1 base had no gene match. CDR1 is SEHNR and CDR2 is FQNEAQ in the germline V gene (reference sequence). The CDR3 bases are TGTGCCAGCAGCTTAGGACTAGCGGGAAAAGAGACCCAGTACTTC. Protein: CASSLGLAGKETQYF.

In its sample, this clone was seen a few times. The J gene is TRBJ2-7, the V gene TRBV5-1, with D perhaps matching TRBD1 (8 bases). The germline V and J ends were trimmed by 7 bases and 4 bases, with 18 bases remaining between them. CDR3 length equals 14 residues. The germline CDR1 and CDR2 sequences are SGHRS and YFSETQ. The CDR3 is CASALGQGGYEQYV. The CDR3 region has the DNA TGCGCCAGCGCCCTCGGACAGGGAGGGTACGAGCAGTACGTC.

The V gene is TRBV6-5, the J gene TRBJ1-2; tentative D call: TRBD1 (5 bases). The CDR3 contains 15 residues. Germline CDR1 and CDR2: MNHEY and SVGAGI. The V end lost 6 bases, the J end lost 0 bases, and 14 bases lay between the germline ends. DNA for the CDR3: TGTGCCAGCAGGGGGGAGGGGATACCTAACTATGGCTACACCTTC. Translating it yields CASRGEGIPNYGYTF.

The V call is TRBV3-1 (or the pseudogene TRBV3-2), the J call TRBJ1-1; 8 bases map to TRBD1. V lost 1 base and J lost 2; bases outside the gene matches: 3. The CDR3 sequence is 15 residues long. Germline V lookup: CDR1 LGHDT, CDR2 YNNKEL (reference sequence). This chain's CDR3 is CASSQAGTGNTEAFF. The CDR3 DNA follows: TGTGCCAGCAGCCAAGCCGGGACAGGCAACACTGAAGCTTTCTTT.

The chain couples TRBV19 to TRBJ2-6; maybe TRBD2 (6 bases). Germline V gene sequence: CDR1 LNHDA, CDR2 SQIVND (reference sequence). Trimming removed 5 bases from V and 4 bases from J, with 9 bases in between. The CDR3 covers 14 residues. The CDR3 nucleotides are TGTGCCAGTAGTGGGGGGTCCGGGGCCAACGTCCTGACTTTC. Translation: CASSGGSGANVLTF. Full variable domain (missing parts from reference TRBV19 and TRBJ2-6): DGGITQSPKYLFRKEGQNVTLSCEQNLNHDAMYWYRQDPGQGLRLIYYSQIVNDFQKGDIAEGYSVSREKKESFPLTVTSAQKNPTAFYLCASSGGSGANVLTFGAGSRLTVL.